This T cell receptor (beta chain) was recorded in a study of blood T cell repertoires in COVID-19. Study details: The cDNA or gDNA used as material had been derived from T cells, B-cell-depleted T cells, or PBMCs.

Those enrolled in Seattle joined during active infection and were followed longitudinally afterward. Germline CDR1 is SGHRS and CDR2 is YFSETQ. Trimming cost V 3 bases and J 5 bases, with 14 bases left between them. This CDR3 spans 15 amino acids. Generated by immunoSEQ multiplex PCR, the TCRdb table keeps only in-frame clones and is missing some. The table shows about 140,000 clones, with 88% occurring only once. The V call is TRBV5-1, the J call TRBJ1-4; unclear D gene. Material: peripheral blood. The origin of this receptor is a human donor with COVID-19, enrolled during active disease. The donor label of this sample is uncertain. The CDR3 sequence: CASSSGPTINEKLFF. The DNA for the CDR3 is TGCGCCAGCAGCTCCGGACCGACTATCAATGAAAAACTGTTTTTT. Using reference TRBV5-1 and TRBJ1-4 for the parts outside the CDR3, the full variable domain is KAGVTQTPRYLIKTRGQQVTLSCSPISGHRSVSWYQQTPGQGLQFLFEYFSETQRNKGNFPGRFSGRQFSNSRSEMNVSTLELGDSALYLCASSSGPTINEKLFFGSGTQLSVL.